This T cell receptor beta chain derives from a study of blood T cells in healthy people across ages. Study-level points and caveats: Older individuals had lower TCR beta diversity per million T cells (the decline was roughly linear).

The CDR3 length is 16 residues. Looked up from germline, CDR1 is DFQATT and CDR2 is SNEGSKA (reference sequence). As for this clonotype: Its antigen remains unidentified.

With a J-beta primer mix and a sample-barcoded 5' primer, a second PCR ran about 6 to 11 cycles. Carrying 12 random nucleotides, a template-switch adaptor labeled each individual cDNA molecule. From the 5' RACE reads, TCRdb called clonotypes with MiXCR, one entry per CDR3 protein. The sample includes under 850,000 distinct CDR3 sequences, about 37% of them seen just once. Collection of roughly 10 milliliters of peripheral blood was performed for each donor. A minimum of 5 micrograms of total RNA was extracted per sample. This chain connects TRBV20-1 to TRBJ2-1; 9 bases match TRBD2. Matching the DNA end better, TRBJ2-7 makes the J call doubtful. The clonotype originates from a man younger than 30 in good health. The source material was blood. Written as DNA, the CDR3 is TGCAGTGCTAGATCGCGGGGGGGCCCCTCCTACAATGAGCAGTACTTC. Its translation: CSARSRGGPSYNEQYF.